This T cell receptor (beta chain) was observed in a study of regulatory T cells in long-lasting Graves disease. This clonotype occurred a few times. The antigen is not known. Noted time point: persistent/refractory GD, antithyroid drugs over 5 years with positive TRAb. Following extraction of RNA from PBMCs, that RNA was used to make the TCR library. Trimming removed 5 bases from V and 7 bases from J; junction bases left unmatched: 10. CDR1 and CDR2 (germline): LGHNA, YSLEER. CDR3 size: 15 residues. Whole-study findings and limits: Possibly, too few samples lowered accuracy.

Combining iRepertoire HTBI primers with Arm-PCR of CDR3 regions, the authors built TCR beta libraries. TCRdb called the multiplex PCR reads again in MiXCR, with one record for every CDR3 protein. This table has roughly 500,000 distinct CDR3 sequences, about 20% appearing once. This chain links TRBV4-3 with TRBJ1-2; 10 bases fit TRBD1. This clonotype originated in a female donor with Graves disease. The sample consisted of peripheral blood mononuclear cells (PBMCs), taken when the disease was refractory, from a patient treated with antithyroid drugs. CDR3: CASSENDRGRRGYTF. As DNA, the CDR3 is TGCGCCAGCAGCGAAAATGACAGGGGGCGGCGTGGCTACACCTTC.